What follows describes a single T cell receptor (beta chain). Its antigen is unidentified. Other autoimmune diseases, uncontrolled infections, pregnancy or lactation excluded patients from enrollment. Isolation of PBMCs was performed using 9 to 10 ml of fresh peripheral blood. This sample is part of a study of Graves' ophthalmopathy and Graves' hyperthyroidism. Background on the study: Peripheral blood was collected at initial diagnosis, before any treatment.

Amplifying from RNA transcripts, the study obtained TCR beta CDR3 regions. The first-round RT-PCR employed HTBI primers together with the Qiagen OneStep RT-PCR kit. A multiplex PCR was then performed as the second round. TCRdb analysed the multiplex PCR reads with MiXCR anew, one entry per CDR3 protein. This sample has some 370,000 distinct CDR3 sequences, with approximately 17% found just once. Overall study findings and caveats: Discrimination between ophthalmopathy and stable hyperthyroidism by a 13-signature model showed about 88% sensitivity and about 80% specificity.

CDR3 size: 13 residues. Looked up from germline, CDR1 is LGHDT and CDR2 is YNNKEL (reference sequence). V lost 3 bases and J 2 bases, leaving 7 bases between the germline ends. Specimen: peripheral blood. The receptor was isolated from an adult woman with stable Graves' hyperthyroidism. The rearrangement joins TRBV3-1 to TRBJ2-5; D gene ambiguous. CDR3 sequence: CASSHLTQETQYF. The CDR3 coding sequence is TGTGCCAGCAGCCACTTAACTCAAGAGACCCAGTACTTC.